One and the same sample provided the 20 T cell receptor beta chains below, sequenced in a study of blood T cell repertoires in COVID-19. TCRdb's table, derived via immunoSEQ multiplex PCR, lists solely in-frame clones and lacks some. The sample shows 150,000 to 200,000 clones, roughly 82% of them seen only once. Material for sequencing was PBMCs or T cells enriched from blood (not recorded which). These TCRs come from a man aged 45-65 years who had recovered from COVID-19.

This chain joins TRBV28 and TRBJ2-3, with 7 bases identical to TRBD1. Losses at the gene ends were 6 bases for V and 0 bases for J; bases not matched to a gene: 9. CDR1 is MDHEN and CDR2 is SYDVKM in the germline V gene. This CDR3 is 16 amino acids long. The CDR3 DNA is TGTGCCAGCAGGGAATTATCGGACAGGAGCACAGATACGCAGTATTTT. This sequence encodes CASRELSDRSTDTQYF.

This clone has only a few counts. The chain links TRBV5-1 to TRBJ1-1; D perhaps matches TRBD1 (5 bases). The CDR3 runs 13 residues. Trimming left V 5 bases short and J 1 base short, with 9 bases between. CDR1 is SGHRS and CDR2 is YFSETQ in the germline V gene. The CDR3 here is CASSRGKNTEAFF. The CDR3 DNA reads as TGCGCCAGCAGTAGGGGAAAGAACACTGAAGCTTTCTTT.

The chain links TRBV11-2 to TRBJ1-3; 7 bases fit TRBD1. The V gene's germline CDR1 is SGHAT and CDR2 FQNNGV. The CDR3 loop spans 15 amino acids. J lost 10 bases, V lost 5 bases, and 14 bases had no gene match. The CDR3 DNA follows: TGTGCCAGCAGCGAAGACAGGGCCGCTTTCCCTACCATATATTTT. Translation: CASSEDRAAFPTIYF.

This clone was recorded many times. The rearrangement links TRBV7-8 to TRBJ1-2; the D gene is possibly TRBD1 (5 bases). The CDR3 is 15 residues long. Germline loops: CDR1 SGHVS, CDR2 FQNEAQ. The V end lost 0 bases, the J end lost 1 base, and 9 bases lay between the germline ends. Written as DNA, the CDR3 is TGTGCCAGCAGCTTAGCGTCGACAGTTAACTATGGCTACACCTTC. Protein product: CASSLASTVNYGYTF.

The V gene is TRBV2, the J gene TRBJ1-2; TRBD1 aligns across 7 bases. Germline V gene data show CDR1 as SNHLY and CDR2 as FYNNEI. This CDR3 comprises 15 residues. The V segment lost 6 bases and the J segment 2 bases; nucleotides outside the gene matches: 9. CDR3 DNA sequence: TGTGCCAGCAGAGCCCGGCAGGGGGAAAACTATGGCTACACCTTC. Amino acids: CASRARQGENYGYTF.

The CDR3 is CASSPSRPGQGGLEQYF. The CDR3 DNA reads TGTGCCAGCTCACCGAGCAGGCCGGGACAGGGGGGACTCGAGCAGTACTTC. The V and J genes are TRBV18 and TRBJ2-7; TRBD1 agrees at 11 bases. The ends lost 3 bases at V and 6 bases at J; junction bases unmatched: 13. Germline assignment: CDR1 KGHSH and CDR2 LQKENI. The CDR3 covers 17 residues.

This clone appeared once. V and J are TRBV29-1 and TRBJ1-2; D unresolved. The V gene lost 0 bases and the J gene lost 8 bases, with 16 bases spanning the gap. The CDR3 is 14 residues long. Germline V gene data show CDR1 as SQVTM and CDR2 as ANQGSEA. This CDR3 reads CSVEEGPKSGGYTF. DNA for the CDR3: TGCAGCGTTGAAGAGGGTCCAAAGTCGGGGGGCTACACCTTC.

V is TRBV19 and J is TRBJ2-7; TRBD1 agrees at 8 bases. V shed 4 bases and J 6 bases; nucleotides not matched to a gene: 5. There are 13 residues in the CDR3. Germline CDR1 LNHDA, CDR2 SQIVND (reference sequence). DNA for the CDR3: TGTGCCAGTAGTAACCCCGGGACAGGCGAGCAGTACTTC. As protein: CASSNPGTGEQYF.

The rearrangement links TRBV18 to TRBJ2-5; weak D call: TRBD1 (5 bases). The germline V gene encodes CDR1 KGHSH and CDR2 LQKENI. There are 13 residues in the CDR3. With 4 bases removed from V and 3 bases from J, the gap between germline ends came to 9 bases. CDR3 in amino acids: CASSRDRKETQYF. The CDR3 coding sequence is TGTGCCAGCTCACGAGACAGAAAAGAGACCCAGTACTTC.

The rearrangement links TRBV7-3 to TRBJ2-7; 9 bases are shared with TRBD1. The CDR3 is 18 amino acids. Trimming removed 6 bases from V and 5 bases from J; junction bases left unmatched: 20. The germline gives CDR1 SGHTA, CDR2 FQGTGA. DNA of the CDR3: TGTGCCAGCAGATCGATTTCCGGGACAGGGCTCCAGACCAACGAGCAGTACTTC. Translated, it gives CASRSISGTGLQTNEQYF.

The gene calls are TRBV5-8 and TRBJ1-1; D unclear. V was trimmed by 6 bases and J by 2 bases, leaving 20 bases between them. The CDR3 runs to 16 residues. The germline V gene encodes CDR1 SGHTS and CDR2 YDEGEE. DNA for the CDR3: TGTGCCAGCACCCGGCGAAGGGCAGCGGTTAACACTGAAGCTTTCTTT. It yields the protein CASTRRRAAVNTEAFF.

The chain joins TRBV10-1 to TRBJ2-5; tentative D call: TRBD2 (5 bases). CDR3 size: 14 residues. Trimming removed 6 bases at V and 1 base at J, with 12 bases between. The germline V gene has CDR1 WNHNN and CDR2 SYGVQD (reference sequence). CDR3 protein: CASRGQEGQETQYF. The CDR3 DNA is TGCGCCAGCAGGGGCCAAGAGGGCCAAGAGACCCAGTACTTC.

The chain uses TRBV19 and TRBJ1-1, with D possibly being TRBD1 (6 bases). The CDR3 runs to 15 residues. Germline-derived CDR1 and CDR2 are LNHDA and SQIVND (reference sequence). The ends were cut back, 7 bases at V and 0 bases at J, with 15 bases in the middle. The CDR3 reads CASTYTTGMNTEAFF. CDR3 nucleotides: TGTGCCAGTACATATACCACAGGGATGAACACTGAAGCTTTCTTT.

The chain carries TRBV19 and TRBJ1-5; 8 nucleotides line up with TRBD1. Germline V gene lookup returns CDR1 LNHDA and CDR2 SQIVND (reference sequence). The V and J ends lost 5 bases and 7 bases, in that order; junction bases with no gene match: 10. This CDR3 has 15 amino acids. The CDR3 DNA is TGTGCCAGTAGTTCATCAGGGGGCGCGGGGCAGCCCCAGCATTTT. This gives the protein CASSSSGGAGQPQHF.

The rearrangement links TRBV20-1 to TRBJ1-1, with 10 bases that match TRBD1. The V and J ends lost 6 bases and 10 bases, in that order; junction bases with no gene match: 5. The CDR3 contains 11 residues. The germline V gene encodes CDR1 DFQATT and CDR2 SNEGSKA (reference sequence). The CDR3 protein is CSATGGRGAFF. For the CDR3, the DNA is TGCAGTGCGACAGGGGGCAGAGGAGCTTTCTTT.

The CDR3 DNA follows: TGTGCCAGCAGCTTGAGGCTAGCGGACGGTCTTAGCGAAAAACTGTTTTTT. It specifies CASSLRLADGLSEKLFF. The V gene is TRBV5-4, the J gene TRBJ1-4; no definite D call. This CDR3 has 17 residues. V shed 1 base and J shed 8 bases, with 21 bases lying between them. Germline V CDR1 and CDR2: SGHNT, YYREEE (reference sequence). The full variable domain, completed using reference TRBV5-4 and TRBJ1-4, is ETGVTQSPTHLIKTRGQQVTLRCSSQSGHNTVSWYQQALGQGPQFIFQYYREEENGRGNFPPRFSGLQFPNYSSELNVNALELDDSALYLCASSLRLADGLSEKLFFGSGTQLSVL.

The rearrangement links TRBV2 to TRBJ2-7, with D unresolved. This CDR3 is built from 12 residues. Trimming removed 8 bases at V and 0 bases at J, with 8 bases between. In germline, CDR1 is SNHLY, CDR2 FYNNEI. The CDR3 DNA is TGTGCCAGCGAGCTGAGCTCCTACGAGCAGTACTTC. This codes for CASELSSYEQYF. Supplemented by reference TRBV2 and TRBJ2-7, the full variable domain reads EPEVTQTPSHQVTQMGQEVILRCVPISNHLYFYWYRQILGQKVEFLVSFYNNEISEKSEIFDDQFSVERPDGSNFTLKIRSTKLEDSAMYFCASELSSYEQYFGPGTRLTVT.

This chain joins TRBV3-1 (or the pseudogene TRBV3-2) and TRBJ1-3; the D is unclear. The CDR3 length is 15 residues. The V gene's germline CDR1 is LGHDT and CDR2 YNNKEL (reference sequence). V was clipped by 0 bases and J by 0 bases, with 6 bases between them. The CDR3 loop reads CASSQDPFSGNTIYF. For the CDR3, the DNA is TGTGCCAGCAGCCAAGATCCCTTCTCTGGAAACACCATATATTTT.

The chain links TRBV9 to TRBJ2-3; 10 nucleotides align to TRBD2. Germline V gene data show CDR1 as SGDLS and CDR2 as YYNGEE. CDR3 size: 16 residues. Losses at the gene ends were 3 bases for V and 6 bases for J; bases not matched to a gene: 10. DNA of the CDR3: TGTGCCAGCAGCGGCCCGGCAGCGGGGGGGCGTGATACGCAGTATTTT. It encodes CASSGPAAGGRDTQYF.

The rearrangement joins TRBV2 to TRBJ1-6; weak D call: TRBD1 (5 bases). CDR3 size: 17 residues. CDR1 is SNHLY, CDR2 FYNNEI, per germline. Trimming removed 2 bases from V and 5 bases from J, with 16 bases in between. CDR3 nucleotide sequence: TGTGCCAGCAGTGAACGTAGTCAGGGCCGAAATAATTCACCCCTCCACTTT. This encodes CASSERSQGRNNSPLHF.